This T cell receptor beta chain comes out of a study of blood T cells in healthy people across ages. Study-wide background: Capturing about one barcoded beta molecule per two T cells was achieved by template switching.

For this clonotype: Its antigen is as yet unknown.

Whole-study results and caveats: Naive CD4+ cells and diversity were both higher in long-lived donors than in aged donors. Per million T cells, the diversity of TCR beta decreased roughly linearly as age advanced.

A sample-barcoded 5' primer and a J-beta primer mix were used in a second PCR of roughly 7 to 12 cycles. Carrying 12 random nucleotides, a template-switch adaptor labeled each individual cDNA molecule. TCRdb independently ran MiXCR on the 5' RACE reads; one entry per CDR3 protein. Here the sample spans hundreds of thousands of distinct CDR3 sequences, roughly three fifths being singletons. Germline V gene data show CDR1 as LGHNA and CDR2 as YNFKEQ. The CDR3 contains 16 residues. The germline V and J ends were trimmed by 1 base and 4 bases, with 16 bases remaining between them. The V call is TRBV4-2, the J call TRBJ2-5; D tentatively reads TRBD1 or TRBD2 (6 bases each). The sample comprised blood. The TCR was taken from a man in his forties in good health. As DNA, the CDR3 is TGTGCCAGCAGCCAAGGGAGTAAACAGGGACTAGAGACCCAGTACTTC. Its protein product is CASSQGSKQGLETQYF.